This is a list of T cell receptor beta chains from one sample in a study of T cell responses to AZD1222 COVID-19 vaccine. TCRdb's copy holds only in-frame clones and misses some; the assay was immunoSEQ multiplex PCR. The sample carries some 200,000 clones, about 92% recorded once. The source material was peripheral blood, sampled 28 days after the second dose of the MenACWY control vaccine. Receptors originate from an adult who received the MenACWY meningococcal vaccine as a control. Both conserved end residues are part of each CDR3. D genes are given only for firm matches. Where a row states a size, it is once, few, many or the class of an expanded clone; other rows omit it.

J,size,D,V,DNA,CDR3
TRBJ1-5,NA,NA,TRBV7-9,TGTGCCAGCAGCGGGCGGGGACCGGGAGGCAATCAGCCCCAGCATTTT,CASSGRGPGGNQPQHF
TRBJ1-5,NA,TRBD1,TRBV5-6,TGTGCCAGCAGCTTGGGGACAGGCCGCAATCAGCCCCAGCATTTT,CASSLGTGRNQPQHF
TRBJ2-2,NA,NA,TRBV6-1,TGTGCCAGCAGTGATCCATACGGGACGCCGAACACCGGGGAGCTGTTTTTT,CASSDPYGTPNTGELFF
TRBJ2-1,NA,NA,TRBV24-1,TGTGCCACCAGTGATTTAGTTGAGCAGTTCTTC,CATSDLVEQFF
TRBJ1-5,NA,NA,TRBV19,TGTGCCAGTAGTATGGGGCAGGTTTCGGGTCAGCCCCAGCATTTT,CASSMGQVSGQPQHF
TRBJ1-2,NA,TRBD1,TRBV19,TGTGCCAGTATGGGGGCAACGACAGGGGGATTTGGTGGCTACACCTTC,CASMGATTGGFGGYTF
TRBJ2-1,NA,TRBD1,TRBV3-1/TRBV3-2,TGTGCCAGCAGCCACAACAGACAGGGTGAGCAGTTCTTC,CASSHNRQGEQFF
TRBJ2-7,once,NA,TRBV7-9,TGTGCCAGCAGCGTGGGAGGTTTCGAGCAGTACTTC,CASSVGGFEQYF
TRBJ2-1,NA,TRBD2,TRBV5-1,TGCGCCAGCAGCCCCCCCCCTAGCGGGCCCAGCTCCTACAATGAGCAGTTCTTC,CASSPPPSGPSSYNEQFF
TRBJ1-1,NA,NA,TRBV6-5,TGTGCCAGCAGCCCCGGGGGGATGAACACTGAAGCTTTCTTT,CASSPGGMNTEAFF
TRBJ2-7,NA,NA,TRBV5-5,TGTGCCAGCAGCTTGGTCCCGCAGGGTAGTCTCGAGCAGTACTTC,CASSLVPQGSLEQYF
TRBJ2-4,NA,NA,TRBV5-4,TGTGCGCAGAATGTGGGAAACATTCAGTACTTC,CAQNVGNIQYF
TRBJ2-1,once,TRBD1,TRBV14,TGTGCCAGCAGCTACCGGGACAGTGCGGTAAATGAGCAGTTCTTC,CASSYRDSAVNEQFF
TRBJ2-6,NA,TRBD2,TRBV10-3,TGTGCCATCAGTCCTCAGGGAGGGGTGCTCTCTGGGGCCAACGTCCTGACTTTC,CAISPQGGVLSGANVLTF
TRBJ2-3,NA,TRBD2,TRBV5-1,TGCGCCAGCAGCTTGGGACTAGCGGGAGATACGCAGTATTTT,CASSLGLAGDTQYF
TRBJ1-1,NA,NA,TRBV2,TGTGCCAGCAGATTGTTGAACACTGAAGCTTTCTTT,CASRLLNTEAFF
TRBJ2-5,NA,TRBD2,TRBV9,TGTGCCAGCTCCCGGGGAGTTAGCGGGAGTGGGGAGACCCAGTACTTC,CASSRGVSGSGETQYF